The TCR beta chain described here comes from a study of identical twins. V trimming: 0 bases; J trimming: 8 bases; junction bases outside the gene matches: 6. CDR1 and CDR2 (germline): SGHKS, YYEKEE (reference sequence). The CDR3 length is 15 residues. Using its own MiXCR run on the 5' RACE reads, TCRdb lists one record per CDR3 protein. The repertoire holds a few hundred thousand distinct CDR3 sequences, with roughly an eighth as singletons. A further study also used this sample, focusing on yellow fever vaccine responses in identical twins. That study adds: Twins reportedly mounted vaccine T cell responses that seemed partly convergent, partly personalized.

The sequence was collected from a woman between 18 and 29 years old in good health. Sequenced sample: CD8+ T cells sorted from blood. The gene calls are TRBV5-5 and TRBJ2-1; 9 bases fit TRBD1. CDR3 loop: CASSLVAQGADEQFF. In DNA, the CDR3 is TGTGCCAGCAGCTTGGTGGCACAGGGGGCCGATGAGCAGTTCTTC.